This entry is about one TCR beta chain. V shed 1 base and J 2 bases; nucleotides not matched to a gene: 7. Germline V gene lookup returns CDR1 MNHNS and CDR2 SASEGT. The CDR3 has 16 residues. Researchers amplified the TCR beta CDR3 regions from RNA transcripts. In the first-round RT-PCR of the TCR CDR3, the HTBI primer set was used. TCRdb itself ran the multiplex PCR reads through MiXCR, one entry per CDR3 protein. The sample yields about 360,000 distinct CDR3 sequences, about 15% seen once. The data were obtained in a study of T cells in Graves' hyperthyroidism and ophthalmopathy. Specimen: blood. The chain joins TRBV6-1 to TRBJ2-7, with 8 bases aligning to TRBD1. The receptor's source is a woman aged 18-30 years with Graves' hyperthyroidism that later progressed to Graves' ophthalmopathy. CDR3 DNA sequence: TGTGCCAGCAGTGAAGTCCGACAGGGGCCCCCCTACGAGCAGTACTTC. It translates to CASSEVRQGPPYEQYF.